Below are 20 T cell receptor beta chains sequenced from a single sample in a study of blood T cell repertoires in COVID-19. The repertoire was sequenced with immunoSEQ multiplex PCR; TCRdb's copy has only in-frame clones and lacks some. The data contain around 200,000 clones, 83% of them singletons. The sequencing input was peripheral blood. The receptors derive from a woman aged 50 to 60 with acute or convalescent COVID-19.

J is TRBJ2-7 and V is TRBV14; D gene uncertain. V gave up 2 bases and J gave up 3 bases, with 8 bases separating them. Germline V CDR1 and CDR2: SGHDN, FVKESK. The CDR3 totals 13 residues. CDR3 residues: CASSQSYGYEQYF. The CDR3 nucleotides read TGTGCCAGCAGCCAAAGTTACGGCTACGAGCAGTACTTC.

This clone was detected only once. The chain combines TRBV11-3 with TRBJ1-4, with D uncertain. In germline, CDR1 is SGHNT, CDR2 YENEEA. The CDR3 is 12 amino acids. Between the trimmed V and J ends, which lost 7 bases and 3 bases, there was a span of 6 bases. CDR3 protein: CASTGSNEKLFF. The CDR3, as DNA: TGTGCCAGCACCGGTTCTAATGAAAAACTGTTTTTT.

The chain couples TRBV23-1 to TRBJ1-1; TRBD1 agrees at 7 bases. TRBV23-1 is flagged as an ORF with uncertain function. V was pared by 4 bases and J by 1 base, with 6 bases of the junction left unmatched. The CDR3 length is 15 residues. For the CDR3, the DNA is TGCGCCAGCAGTCGTCCACAGGGGCCGAACACTGAAGCTTTCTTT. Translating it yields CASSRPQGPNTEAFF.

This chain links TRBV20-1 with TRBJ2-7; TRBD2 might be the D (5 bases). Germline V gives CDR1 DFQATT, CDR2 SNEGSKA (reference sequence). The ends were cut back, 6 bases at V and 6 bases at J, with 12 bases in the middle. This CDR3 spans 11 amino acids. The CDR3 nucleotides are TGCAGTGCCTACTCAGCGGCCGAGCAGTACTTC. This gives the protein CSAYSAAEQYF.

The rearrangement joins TRBV3-1 (or the pseudogene TRBV3-2) to TRBJ1-6; 9 bases agree with TRBD1. This CDR3 contains 15 residues. The junction had 7 bases not matched to a gene; V was cut back by 4 bases and J by 9 bases. Germline values: CDR1 LGHDT, CDR2 YNNKEL (reference sequence). For the CDR3, the DNA is TGTGCCAGCAGCCGACCGGGACAGGGTGGTTCACCCCTCCACTTT. Its protein is CASSRPGQGGSPLHF.

The genes are TRBV6-5 and TRBJ2-2; 7 nucleotides agree with TRBD2. Looked up from germline, CDR1 is MNHEY and CDR2 is SVGAGI. The CDR3 totals 15 residues. CDR3 sequence reads: CASAGRPPNTGELFF. The CDR3 DNA sequence: TGTGCTTCAGCGGGGAGGCCTCCGAACACCGGGGAGCTGTTTTTT.

The chain recombines TRBV15 with TRBJ2-1; TRBD1 is a possible D gene (5 bases). Germline-derived CDR1 and CDR2 are LNHNV and YYDKDF (reference sequence). Trimming shortened V by 2 bases and J by 7 bases, and 18 bases separated the two germline ends. The CDR3 is 16 amino acids. CDR3 sequence (DNA): TGTGCCACCAGCAGACCCCAGGTCGGACAAGGGAATGAGCAGTTCTTC. This encodes CATSRPQVGQGNEQFF.

The chain is built from TRBV5-1 and TRBJ2-1, with 7 bases aligning to TRBD1. V shed 6 bases and J 0 bases; nucleotides not matched to a gene: 3. The length of the CDR3 is 14 residues. The V gene's germline CDR1 is SGHRS and CDR2 YFSETQ. CDR3 protein: CASTGQSSYNEQFF. As DNA, the CDR3 is TGCGCCAGCACGGGACAGAGCTCCTACAATGAGCAGTTCTTC.

CDR3 region: CASSQEWGRDLNEKLFF. The DNA for the CDR3 is TGTGCCAGCAGCCAAGAGTGGGGCAGAGACCTTAATGAAAAACTGTTTTTT. The V gene is TRBV14, the J gene TRBJ1-4; TRBD1 is a possible D gene (5 bases). The ends were cut back, 0 bases at V and 4 bases at J, with 15 bases in the middle. CDR3 length: 17 residues. The germline V gene has CDR1 SGHDN and CDR2 FVKESK.

This CDR3 reads CASRDARGRETQYF. The CDR3 region has the DNA TGTGCCAGTAGAGACGCCAGGGGAAGGGAGACCCAGTACTTC. The chain links TRBV19 to TRBJ2-5; a possible D gene is TRBD1 (6 bases). The CDR3 has 14 residues. The V and J ends lost 6 bases and 5 bases respectively, with 16 bases between them. The germline CDR1 and CDR2 sequences are LNHDA and SQIVND (reference sequence).

The chain uses TRBV30 and TRBJ2-1; TRBD2 matches at 9 bases. Germline assignment: CDR1 GTSNPN and CDR2 SVGIG (reference sequence). The CDR3 runs 16 residues. The V and J ends lost 0 bases and 4 bases, in that order; junction bases with no gene match: 7. The CDR3 nucleotides are TGTGCCTGGAGTGTCTCTGGTAGCGGGAGTTACAATGAGCAGTTCTTC. It translates to CAWSVSGSGSYNEQFF. Looking up the rest from reference TRBV30 and TRBJ2-1 gives the full variable domain: SQTIHQWPATLVQPVGSPLSLECTVEGTSNPNLYWYRQAAGRGLQLLFYSVGIGQISSEVPQNLSASRPQDRQFILSSKKLLLSDSGFYLCAWSVSGSGSYNEQFFGPGTRLTVL.

This clone came up a few times. This sequence joins TRBV25-1 and TRBJ2-3; D is unresolved. Germline values: CDR1 MGHDK, CDR2 SYGVNS. The CDR3 length is 16 residues. Trimming stripped 3 bases from V and 3 bases from J, with 16 bases between. The CDR3 protein is CASSDLQYPQTDTQYF. The CDR3 bases are TGTGCCAGCAGTGATTTGCAGTACCCCCAAACAGATACGCAGTATTTT. Supplemented by reference TRBV25-1 and TRBJ2-3, the full variable domain reads EADIYQTPRYLVIGTGKKITLECSQTMGHDKMYWYQQDPGMELHLIHYSYGVNSTEKGDLSSESTVSRIRTEHFPLTLESARPSHTSQYLCASSDLQYPQTDTQYFGPGTRLTVL.

The chain combines TRBV19 with TRBJ2-7; the match to TRBD1 covers 11 bases. CDR1 is LNHDA, CDR2 SQIVND, per germline (reference sequence). Germline trimming cut 6 bases from V and 3 bases from J; bases unmatched to any gene: 7. This CDR3 is built from 15 residues. In DNA form, the CDR3 reads TGTGCCAGTAGCACGGGACAGGGGGTCGTCTACGAGCAGTACTTC. Amino acid sequence: CASSTGQGVVYEQYF.

The chain recombines TRBV5-1 with TRBJ2-1; 7 bases match TRBD2. CDR1 is SGHRS and CDR2 is YFSETQ in the germline V gene. The trim removed 0 bases at V and 8 bases at J, leaving 8 bases unmatched. CDR3 length equals 15 residues. The CDR3 reads CASSLVGLDQHEQFF. CDR3 bases: TGCGCCAGCAGCTTGGTAGGACTAGACCAACATGAGCAGTTCTTC.

In nucleotides, the CDR3 is TGTGCCAGCAGTTTTGGACTAGCGGCAGAGCAGTTCTTC. Translated, it gives CASSFGLAAEQFF. V usage is TRBV27 and J usage is TRBJ2-1; 10 bases map to TRBD2. The CDR3 totals 13 residues. J lost 10 bases, V lost 3 bases, and 3 bases had no gene match. Germline CDR1 MNHEY, CDR2 SMNVEV (reference sequence).

The rearrangement joins TRBV25-1 to TRBJ2-7; 9 bases match TRBD2. Germline CDR1 is MGHDK and CDR2 is SYGVNS. The CDR3 loop spans 15 amino acids. V was clipped by 1 base and J by 3 bases; unmatched bases: 4. CDR3 amino acids: CASSESGSGSYEQYF. DNA for the CDR3: TGTGCCAGCAGTGAATCTGGTAGCGGGAGCTACGAGCAGTACTTC.

This clone is a singleton in its sample. The rearrangement links TRBV11-2 to TRBJ2-7; D gene ambiguous. V was clipped by 6 bases and J by 1 base, with 10 bases between them. The germline CDR1 and CDR2 sequences are SGHAT and FQNNGV. This CDR3 region has 13 residues. Written as DNA, the CDR3 is TGTGCCAGCAGAAGAGGAACATCCTACGAGCAGTACTTC. Translated, it gives CASRRGTSYEQYF.

This clone is a singleton in its sample. The chain recombines TRBV27 with TRBJ1-4; D gene unclear. The CDR3 consists of 13 residues. Germline V gene data show CDR1 as MNHEY and CDR2 as SMNVEV (reference sequence). Trimming left V 6 bases short and J 6 bases short, with 11 bases between. The CDR3 protein is CASSGREDEKLFF. In nucleotides, the CDR3 is TGTGCCAGCAGCGGGCGGGAAGATGAAAAACTGTTTTTT.

The chain carries TRBV4-1 and TRBJ2-7, with TRBD2 as a possible D gene (6 bases). The CDR3 covers 15 residues. Germline CDR1 is MGHRA and CDR2 is YSYEKL. Trimming removed 0 bases from V and 2 bases from J, with 11 bases in between. In DNA, the CDR3 is TGCGCCAGCAGCCAAGATGAGGGACTCCCCTACGAGCAGTACTTC. Its protein product is CASSQDEGLPYEQYF.

J is TRBJ1-6 and V is TRBV2, with TRBD1 identical over 7 bases. The V segment lost 7 bases and the J segment 6 bases; nucleotides outside the gene matches: 3. The germline V gene has CDR1 SNHLY and CDR2 FYNNEI. The CDR3 sequence is 13 residues long. The CDR3 DNA reads as TGTGCCAGCAAGCACAGGGGTAATTCACCCCTCCACTTT. Its protein product is CASKHRGNSPLHF.